This T cell receptor (beta chain) was identified during a study of early T cells in non-severe SARS-CoV-2 infection. General study points: Comparison of clonotypes with VDJdb favored anti-spike CD8 responses while missing private and CD4 specificities.

V lost 5 bases to trimming and J lost 0 bases, with 14 bases between them. Germline V gene lookup returns CDR1 MDHEN and CDR2 SYDVKM. The CDR3 spans 16 residues. Details on this clonotype: The antigen remains unidentified.

TCRdb redid the calling of the 5' RACE reads with MiXCR, one entry per CDR3 protein. The sample includes 60,000 or so distinct CDR3 sequences, 8.9% of them seen just once. The sequenced sample consisted of whole blood. This TCR came from an adult who was a healthcare worker with PCR-confirmed SARS-CoV-2 infection or an uninfected control (not recorded which). The J gene is TRBJ1-5, the V gene TRBV28, with a possible D match to TRBD1 (5 bases). The CDR3 DNA follows: TGTGCCAGCAGTCCTGGGGGGGTATATAGCAATCAGCCCCAGCATTTT. This sequence encodes CASSPGGVYSNQPQHF.